The 12 T cell receptor beta chains below all came from one sample that was sequenced in a study of shared clonotypes between healthy human individuals. Only in-frame clones appear in the TCRdb table, and some are missing; sequencing was by immunoSEQ multiplex PCR. The table has about 2.4 million clones, around nine tenths seen once. The sequenced material came from naive CD4+ T cells sorted from blood. Subset defined: CD45RA+ positively selected. These receptors came from a man between 18 and 35 years old in good health.

Details on this clone: The sample carries other DNA sequences with the same CDR3. The chain is built from TRBV28 and TRBJ2-2, with D tentatively TRBD1 (6 bases). V was shortened by 6 bases and J by 1 base, with 9 bases between the two germline ends. Germline CDR1 is MDHEN and CDR2 is SYDVKM. The CDR3 runs to 14 residues. CDR3 region: CASSTGLNTGELFF. The DNA for the CDR3 is TGTGCCAGCAGCACAGGGTTGAACACCGGGGAGCTGTTTTTT.

V and J are TRBV25-1 and TRBJ2-7; 8 bases fit TRBD1. The CDR3 runs to 13 residues. Germline V lookup: CDR1 MGHDK, CDR2 SYGVNS. The J segment lost 4 bases and the V segment lost 8 bases, leaving 7 bases of the junction unmatched. The CDR3 protein is CASSGTGHYEQYF. CDR3 in DNA: TGTGCCAGCTCCGGGACAGGTCATTACGAGCAGTACTTC.

The gene calls are TRBV6-5 and TRBJ2-1; TRBD1 agrees at 9 bases. The CDR3 loop spans 16 amino acids. The ends lost 2 bases at V and 0 bases at J; junction bases unmatched: 2. The germline CDR1 and CDR2 sequences are MNHEY and SVGAGI. CDR3 DNA: TGTGCCAGCAGTTACGGGACAGGGAGCTCCTACAATGAGCAGTTCTTC. Protein product: CASSYGTGSSYNEQFF.

The chain is built from TRBV11-2 and TRBJ1-1, with D uncertain. Germline CDR1 reads SGHAT; CDR2 reads FQNNGV. Deletions cut 2 bases from V and 2 bases from J, with 9 bases between. The CDR3 runs to 14 residues. CDR3 in DNA: TGTGCCAGCAGCTTAAAACAGCTAAACACTGAAGCTTTCTTT. This gives the protein CASSLKQLNTEAFF. Filled out from reference TRBV11-2 and TRBJ1-1, the complete variable domain reads EAGVAQSPRYKIIEKRQSVAFWCNPISGHATLYWYQQILGQGPKLLIQFQNNGVVDDSQLPKDRFSAERLKGVDSTLKIQPAKLEDSAVYLCASSLKQLNTEAFFGQGTRLTVV.

As regards this clone: The same CDR3 is also encoded by other DNA sequences in this sample. The rearrangement joins TRBV29-1 to TRBJ2-1; possible D gene TRBD1, 6 bases. V was cut by 5 bases and J by 2 bases, with 7 bases left in between. The germline V gene has CDR1 SQVTM and CDR2 ANQGSEA. This CDR3 comprises 12 residues. Here the CDR3 reads CSVRGTYNEQFF. The CDR3 DNA sequence: TGCAGCGTTAGGGGGACCTACAATGAGCAGTTCTTC.

The CDR3 region is CASSLGTSAVNEQFF. The CDR3 region has the DNA TGTGCCAGCAGCCTCGGGACTAGCGCCGTGAATGAGCAGTTCTTC. V is TRBV11-2 and J is TRBJ2-1; 10 nucleotides line up with TRBD2. The CDR3 is 15 amino acids. CDR1 is SGHAT and CDR2 is FQNNGV in the germline V gene. V lost 5 bases and J lost 7; bases outside the gene matches: 8.

The rearrangement links TRBV28 to TRBJ1-1, with D possibly being TRBD1 (6 bases). From germline, CDR1 is MDHEN and CDR2 SYDVKM. CDR3 length: 14 amino acids. Trimming left V 6 bases short and J 1 base short, with 12 bases between. The CDR3 DNA is TGTGCCAGCAGCTTCGGACAGACGAACACTGAAGCTTTCTTT. Its protein is CASSFGQTNTEAFF.

The V and J genes are TRBV6-6 and TRBJ1-1; tentatively, D is TRBD1 (5 bases). Germline CDR1 and CDR2: MNHNY and SVGAGI (reference sequence). The CDR3 consists of 15 residues. Trimming pared 0 bases from V and 1 base from J, leaving 9 bases between. In DNA, the CDR3 is TGTGCCAGCAGTTACTCCCGTGACAGGAACACTGAAGCTTTCTTT. This codes for CASSYSRDRNTEAFF.

The rearrangement uses TRBV7-9 and TRBJ2-7; the D gene could be TRBD1 or TRBD2 (5 bases each). The CDR3 runs to 15 residues. V was pared by 5 bases and J by 5 bases, with 19 bases between. Germline V CDR1 and CDR2: SEHNR, FQNEAQ (reference sequence). The CDR3 DNA reads TGTGCCAGCAGCGACGGGACGTTCTTTCGGGACGAGCAGTACTTC. Translation gives CASSDGTFFRDEQYF.

The V gene is TRBV27, the J gene TRBJ2-5, with 7 bases aligning to TRBD2. After removal of 8 bases from V and 0 bases from J, the junction contained 6 bases not matched to a gene. The germline CDR1 and CDR2 sequences are MNHEY and SMNVEV (reference sequence). CDR3 size: 14 residues. This CDR3 is CASASGTNQETQYF. The CDR3, as DNA: TGTGCCAGCGCCTCCGGGACTAACCAAGAGACCCAGTACTTC.

This rearrangement joins TRBV6-1 to TRBJ1-1; perhaps TRBD1 as D (6 bases). V lost 7 bases to trimming and J lost 2 bases, with 17 bases between them. CDR1 and CDR2 from the germline V gene are MNHNS and SASEGT. This CDR3 has 15 amino acids. The CDR3: CASTQQGGFNTEAFF. The CDR3 coding sequence is TGTGCCAGCACCCAACAGGGTGGGTTCAACACTGAAGCTTTCTTT.

The rearrangement links TRBV10-2 to TRBJ2-1, with TRBD2 matching over 9 bases. The junction had 5 bases not matched to a gene; V was cut back by 4 bases and J by 4 bases. From germline, CDR1 is WSHSY and CDR2 SAAADI. CDR3 length: 15 amino acids. The CDR3 nucleotides are TGCGCCAGCAGTGCGGGAGCGGGGGGTTACAATGAGCAGTTCTTC. Protein: CASSAGAGGYNEQFF.